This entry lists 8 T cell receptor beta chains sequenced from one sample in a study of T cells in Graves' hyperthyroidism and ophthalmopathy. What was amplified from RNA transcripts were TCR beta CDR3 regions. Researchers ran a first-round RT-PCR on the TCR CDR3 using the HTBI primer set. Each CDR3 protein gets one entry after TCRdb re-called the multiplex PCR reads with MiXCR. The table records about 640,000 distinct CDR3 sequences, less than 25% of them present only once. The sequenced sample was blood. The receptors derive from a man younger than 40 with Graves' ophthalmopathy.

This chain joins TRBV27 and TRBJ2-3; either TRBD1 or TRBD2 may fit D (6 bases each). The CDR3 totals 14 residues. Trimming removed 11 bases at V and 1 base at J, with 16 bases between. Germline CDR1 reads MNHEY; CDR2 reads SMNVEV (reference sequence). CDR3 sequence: CASYGGRGTDTQYF. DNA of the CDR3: TGTGCCTCCTACGGGGGCAGGGGCACAGATACGCAGTATTTT.

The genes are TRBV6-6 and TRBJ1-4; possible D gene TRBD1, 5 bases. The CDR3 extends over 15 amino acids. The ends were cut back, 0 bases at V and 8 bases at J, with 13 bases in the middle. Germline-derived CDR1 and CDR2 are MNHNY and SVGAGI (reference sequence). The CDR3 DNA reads TGTGCCAGCAGTTACTCGGGGCCCCGGGTAGAAAAACTGTTTTTT. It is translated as CASSYSGPRVEKLFF.

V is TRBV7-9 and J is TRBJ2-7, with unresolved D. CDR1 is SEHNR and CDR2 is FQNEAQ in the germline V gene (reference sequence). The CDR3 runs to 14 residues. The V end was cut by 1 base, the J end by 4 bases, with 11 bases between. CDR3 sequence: CASSLESQSYEQYF. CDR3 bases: TGTGCCAGCAGCTTAGAGTCGCAGTCTTACGAGCAGTACTTC.

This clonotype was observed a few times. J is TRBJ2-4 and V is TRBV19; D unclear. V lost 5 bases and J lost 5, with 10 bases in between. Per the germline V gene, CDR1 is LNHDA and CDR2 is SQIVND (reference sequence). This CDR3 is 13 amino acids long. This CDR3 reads CASSSREENIQYF. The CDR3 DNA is TGTGCCAGTAGTTCTAGAGAAGAAAACATTCAGTACTTC.

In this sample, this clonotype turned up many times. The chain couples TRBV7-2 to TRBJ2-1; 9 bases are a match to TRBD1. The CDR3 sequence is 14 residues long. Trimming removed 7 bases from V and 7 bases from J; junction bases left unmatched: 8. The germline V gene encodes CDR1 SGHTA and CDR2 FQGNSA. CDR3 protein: CASIEQGAGNEQFF. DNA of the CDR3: TGTGCCAGCATCGAACAGGGGGCCGGGAATGAGCAGTTCTTC. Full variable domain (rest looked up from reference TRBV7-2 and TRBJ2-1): GAGVSQSPSNKVTEKGKDVELRCDPISGHTALYWYRQSLGQGLEFLIYFQGNSAPDKSGLPSDRFSAERTGGSVSTLTIQRTQQEDSAVYLCASIEQGAGNEQFFGPGTRLTVL.

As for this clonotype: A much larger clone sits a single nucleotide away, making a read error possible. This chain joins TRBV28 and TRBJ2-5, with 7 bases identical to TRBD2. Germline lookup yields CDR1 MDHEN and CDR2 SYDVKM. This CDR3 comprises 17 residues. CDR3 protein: CASSLGPAGVGEETRYF. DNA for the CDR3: TGTGCCAGCAGTTTAGGACCGGCGGGAGTGGGGGAAGAGACCCGGTACTTC.

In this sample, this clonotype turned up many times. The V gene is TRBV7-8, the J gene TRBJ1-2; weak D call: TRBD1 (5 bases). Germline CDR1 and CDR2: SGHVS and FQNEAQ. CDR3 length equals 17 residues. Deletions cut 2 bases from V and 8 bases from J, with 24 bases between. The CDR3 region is CASSLLWDPSLPEGYTF. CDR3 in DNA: TGTGCCAGCAGCTTATTGTGGGACCCAAGCCTTCCCGAGGGCTACACCTTC.

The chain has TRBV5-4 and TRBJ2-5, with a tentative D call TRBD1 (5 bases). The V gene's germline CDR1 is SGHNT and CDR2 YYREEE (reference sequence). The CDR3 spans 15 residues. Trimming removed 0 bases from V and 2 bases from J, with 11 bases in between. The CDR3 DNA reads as TGTGCCAGCAGCTTGGCCAGGGCCTCTCAAGAGACCCAGTACTTC. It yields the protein CASSLARASQETQYF.